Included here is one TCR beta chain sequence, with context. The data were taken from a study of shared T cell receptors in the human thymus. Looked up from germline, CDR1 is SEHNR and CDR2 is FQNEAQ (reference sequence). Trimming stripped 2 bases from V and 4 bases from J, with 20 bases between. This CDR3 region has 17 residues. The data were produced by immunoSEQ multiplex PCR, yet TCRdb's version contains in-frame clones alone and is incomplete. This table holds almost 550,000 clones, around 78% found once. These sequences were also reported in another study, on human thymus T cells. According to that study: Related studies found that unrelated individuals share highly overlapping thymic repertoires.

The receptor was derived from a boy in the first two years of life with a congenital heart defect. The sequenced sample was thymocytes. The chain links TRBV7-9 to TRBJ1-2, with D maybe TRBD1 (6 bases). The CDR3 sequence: CASSLQLGHLQAYGYTF. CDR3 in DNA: TGTGCCAGCAGCTTACAGTTGGGACACCTTCAGGCCTATGGCTACACCTTC.